Shown below are 30 T cell receptor beta chains from a single sample sequenced in a study of T cells in Graves' hyperthyroidism and ophthalmopathy. RNA transcripts gave rise to amplified TCR beta CDR3 regions. HTBI primers drove first-round RT-PCR of the TCR CDR3. TCRdb used MiXCR to reprocess the multiplex PCR reads, holding one entry per CDR3 protein. The sample yields about 420,000 distinct CDR3 sequences, around 16% seen once. Input material: blood. The receptors were sampled from a woman younger than 35 with Graves' hyperthyroidism.

The chain has TRBV20-1 and TRBJ2-5; D gene ambiguous. CDR1 is DFQATT, CDR2 SNEGSKA, per germline (reference sequence). The ends were cut back, 6 bases at V and 5 bases at J, with 16 bases in the middle. The CDR3 runs to 13 residues. Here the CDR3 DNA reads TGCAGTGCGGGCCTTGACGTTGGGGAGACCCAGTACTTC. Translating gives CSAGLDVGETQYF.

The V call is TRBV10-3, the J call TRBJ1-2, with a possible D match to TRBD1 (5 bases). Trimming cost V 0 bases and J 5 bases, with 13 bases left between them. This CDR3 contains 15 residues. Germline V gives CDR1 ENHRY, CDR2 SYGVKD. In DNA, the CDR3 is TGTGCCATCAGTGAGTCTCTGGGGCTCGGATATGGCTACACCTTC. It specifies CAISESLGLGYGYTF.

This clonotype has just a few counts. The chain has TRBV29-1 and TRBJ2-1; no clear D. This CDR3 comprises 13 residues. The ends were cut back, 4 bases at V and 6 bases at J, with 13 bases in the middle. The germline V gene encodes CDR1 SQVTM and CDR2 ANQGSEA. In DNA, the CDR3 is TGCAGCGTTGTTGGGCAAAAGATCAATGAGCAGTTCTTC. It yields the protein CSVVGQKINEQFF.

The chain recombines TRBV20-1 with TRBJ2-3, with 7 bases that match TRBD2. The V and J ends lost 3 bases and 1 base, in that order; junction bases with no gene match: 4. Per germline, CDR1 DFQATT and CDR2 SNEGSKA (reference sequence). This CDR3 is 14 amino acids long. The CDR3: CSASLRERTDTQYF. The DNA of the CDR3 is TGCAGTGCTAGTTTGCGGGAGCGCACAGATACGCAGTATTTT.

In this sample, this clonotype turned up a few times. This chain connects TRBV6-2 or TRBV6-3 to TRBJ2-7; 8 bases agree with TRBD1. The ends lost 6 bases at V and 6 bases at J; junction bases unmatched: 7. This CDR3 region has 13 residues. CDR1 is MNHEY and CDR2 is SVGEGT in the germline V gene. CDR3: CASSPRQGSEQYF. CDR3 bases: TGTGCCAGCAGCCCCCGACAGGGGAGCGAGCAGTACTTC.

This clonotype was counted ten times or more. This sequence joins TRBV11-2 and TRBJ1-1; D may be TRBD1 (6 bases). The CDR3 sequence is 12 residues long. The V end was cut by 0 bases, the J end by 10 bases, with 9 bases between. Germline V gene lookup returns CDR1 SGHAT and CDR2 FQNNGV. The CDR3 protein is CASSLEQGTAFF. In DNA, the CDR3 is TGTGCCAGCAGCTTAGAACAGGGTACAGCTTTCTTT.

This clonotype was detected ten times or more. The gene calls are TRBV6-5 and TRBJ2-1, with 10 bases that match TRBD2. This CDR3 comprises 19 residues. Germline values: CDR1 MNHEY, CDR2 SVGAGI. V lost 0 bases to trimming and J lost 7 bases; unmatched junction nucleotides: 15. Written as DNA, the CDR3 is TGTGCCAGCAGTTACTCGATTTGGCCTAGCGGGAGTTCTGGGAATGAGCAGTTCTTC. As protein: CASSYSIWPSGSSGNEQFF.

This clonotype was detected a few times. CDR3 residues: CASRTGNSPLHF. In DNA form, the CDR3 reads TGCGCCAGCAGGACAGGGAATTCACCCCTCCACTTT. The chain carries TRBV4-3 and TRBJ1-6; 7 bases map to TRBD1. Per the germline V gene, CDR1 is LGHNA and CDR2 is YSLEER. This CDR3 contains 12 residues. Trimming took 6 bases from V and 7 from J; bases not matched to a gene: 0.

This clonotype was seen a few times. A much larger clone differs by one base, so this may be a read error. The gene calls are TRBV9 and TRBJ2-2; D ambiguous. The V gene lost 1 base and the J gene lost 0 bases, with 1 base spanning the gap. This CDR3 spans 13 amino acids. Germline lookup yields CDR1 SGDLS and CDR2 YYNGEE. This CDR3 reads CASSVTNTGELFF. The CDR3 nucleotides are TGTGCCAGCAGCGTAACGAACACCGGGGAGCTGTTTTTT.

This clonotype was picked up many times. This chain connects TRBV20-1 to TRBJ2-5, with D possibly matching TRBD2 (7 bases). The CDR3 runs 15 residues. CDR1 and CDR2 from the germline V gene are DFQATT and SNEGSKA (reference sequence). Trimming took 2 bases from V and 9 from J, leaving 22 bases between them. This CDR3 reads CSARPHSGGPRAQYF. DNA for the CDR3: TGCAGTGCTAGACCACACTCGGGGGGCCCAAGGGCCCAGTACTTC.

At least ten counts were recorded for this clonotype. This chain uses TRBV20-1 with TRBJ1-1; the match to TRBD1 covers 9 bases. The CDR3 has 9 amino acids. Trimming cost V 8 bases and J 12 bases; bases outside gene matches: 4. Germline CDR1 and CDR2: DFQATT and SNEGSKA (reference sequence). CDR3 in DNA: TGCAGTCTGGGACAGGGATCTTTCTTT. Residues: CSLGQGSFF.

The CDR3 DNA follows: TGCAGTGCTAGCCGGGACAGGTTCTACGAGCAGTACTTC. Protein: CSASRDRFYEQYF. J is TRBJ2-7 and V is TRBV20-1; 8 nucleotides match TRBD1. Germline CDR1 reads DFQATT; CDR2 reads SNEGSKA (reference sequence). The junction had 4 bases not matched to a gene; V was cut back by 3 bases and J by 3 bases. The CDR3 is 13 residues long.

J is TRBJ1-2 and V is TRBV5-5; D remains unclear. Trimming cost V 0 bases and J 5 bases, with 17 bases left between them. There are 16 residues in the CDR3. Germline CDR1 reads SGHKS; CDR2 reads YYEKEE (reference sequence). CDR3 bases: TGTGCCAGCAGCTTGGGCCGGGCAGAATTTTATTATGGCTACACCTTC. This codes for CASSLGRAEFYYGYTF.

The sample holds many counts of this clonotype. This chain uses TRBV28 with TRBJ2-1; no clear D gene. The germline V gene has CDR1 MDHEN and CDR2 SYDVKM. Trimming pared 8 bases from V and 9 bases from J, leaving 11 bases between. The CDR3 has 11 residues. CDR3: CASSLQTEQFF. The CDR3 DNA follows: TGTGCCAGCTCCCTTCAAACTGAGCAGTTCTTC.

This clonotype was recorded many times. CDR3 loop: CSAERTSGLSYNEQFF. The CDR3 nucleotides are TGCAGTGCGGAACGGACTAGCGGACTTTCCTACAATGAGCAGTTCTTC. The chain couples TRBV20-1 to TRBJ2-1; 10 nucleotides match TRBD2. V was pared by 6 bases and J by 1 base, with 9 bases of the junction left unmatched. Germline CDR1 reads DFQATT; CDR2 reads SNEGSKA (reference sequence). The CDR3 length is 16 residues.

This clonotype was counted between two and nine times. An end of the junction differs from the germline gene, which may be a read error. The V call is TRBV5-1, the J call TRBJ2-2; a weak D match, TRBD1 (6 bases). The CDR3 totals 17 residues. In germline, CDR1 is SGHRS, CDR2 YFSETQ. The CDR3 sequence is CASSLKWDILNIGELFF. DNA for the CDR3: TGCGCCAGCAGCCTCAAATGGGACATCCTGAACATCGGGGAGCTGTTTTTT. The whole variable domain, remainder taken from reference TRBV5-1 and TRBJ2-2, is KAGVTQTPRYLIKTRGQQVTLSCSPISGHRSVSWYQQTPGQGLQFLFEYFSETQRNKGNFPGRFSGRQFSNSRSEMNVSTLELGDSALYLCASSLKWDILNIGELFFGEGSRLTVL.

This clonotype came up many times. V gene TRBV28 combines with J gene TRBJ2-7, with 11 positions matching TRBD2. J was trimmed by 2 bases and V by 9 bases; bases with no gene match: 6. The CDR3 is 14 amino acids. The germline gives CDR1 MDHEN, CDR2 SYDVKM. The CDR3 is CARRGTSGTYEQYF. CDR3 coding DNA: TGTGCCAGGCGCGGGACTAGCGGAACCTACGAGCAGTACTTC. Complete variable domain (other parts from reference TRBV28 and TRBJ2-7): DVKVTQSSRYLVKRTGEKVFLECVQDMDHENMFWYRQDPGLGLRLIYFSYDVKMKEKGDIPEGYSVSREKKERFSLILESASTNQTSMYLCARRGTSGTYEQYFGPGTRLTVT.

This CDR3 reads CSAPGQGDYGYTF. Written as DNA, the CDR3 is TGCAGTGCTCCGGGACAGGGGGACTATGGCTACACCTTC. This chain connects TRBV20-1 to TRBJ1-2, with 11 bases matching TRBD1. V shed 5 bases and J 3 bases; nucleotides not matched to a gene: 2. Germline V gene lookup returns CDR1 DFQATT and CDR2 SNEGSKA (reference sequence). The CDR3 extends over 13 amino acids.

There are many counts of this clonotype. V is TRBV11-2 and J is TRBJ1-3, with D perhaps matching TRBD1 (5 bases). Trimming shortened V by 3 bases and J by 0 bases, and 12 bases separated the two germline ends. This CDR3 spans 16 amino acids. The germline gives CDR1 SGHAT, CDR2 FQNNGV. The CDR3, as DNA: TGTGCCAGCAGCTTGGGGGTAGGGGCCTCTGGAAACACCATATATTTT. As protein: CASSLGVGASGNTIYF.

This clonotype was seen many times. This chain joins TRBV28 and TRBJ2-7; D is unclear. The CDR3 contains 15 residues. The V end was cut by 6 bases, the J end by 3 bases, with 18 bases between. CDR1 MDHEN and CDR2 SYDVKM come from the germline V gene. The CDR3 loop is CASSPPRSTNYEQYF. The CDR3, as DNA: TGTGCCAGCAGCCCCCCCCGAAGTACGAACTACGAGCAGTACTTC.

This chain joins TRBV9 and TRBJ2-5; maybe TRBD1 (5 bases). V was trimmed by 0 bases and J by 3 bases, leaving 9 bases between them. The CDR3 covers 14 residues. Germline loops: CDR1 SGDLS, CDR2 YYNGEE. CDR3 DNA: TGTGCCAGCAGCGTAGCTATAGGGGAAGAGACCCAGTACTTC. Protein: CASSVAIGEETQYF.

This clonotype was detected many times. V gene TRBV28 combines with J gene TRBJ1-2; D not certain. The CDR3 has 15 amino acids. The germline gives CDR1 MDHEN, CDR2 SYDVKM. Trimming took 3 bases from V and 3 from J, leaving 14 bases between them. CDR3 in amino acids: CASSFSPGEDYGYTF. DNA of the CDR3: TGTGCCAGCAGTTTTTCACCCGGGGAGGACTATGGCTACACCTTC.

This clonotype was observed at least ten times. CDR3 nucleotides: TGTGCCAGCAGTCCCAGCGGGAGGGCTGAGGAGTACGAGCAGTACTTC. Amino acids: CASSPSGRAEEYEQYF. This chain connects TRBV12-3 or TRBV12-4 to TRBJ2-7; TRBD2 matches at 10 bases. Unmatched junction bases numbered 11, after V lost 5 bases and J lost 4 bases. The length of the CDR3 is 16 residues.

The V call is TRBV19, the J call TRBJ1-1; unclear D gene. Germline V gives CDR1 LNHDA, CDR2 SQIVND (reference sequence). The V gene lost 5 bases and the J gene lost 1 base, with 14 bases spanning the gap. This CDR3 region has 15 residues. The CDR3 is CASSPWPARNTEAFF. The CDR3 coding sequence is TGTGCCAGTAGTCCTTGGCCAGCCCGGAACACTGAAGCTTTCTTT. The full variable domain, with the rest looked up from reference TRBV19 and TRBJ1-1, is DGGITQSPKYLFRKEGQNVTLSCEQNLNHDAMYWYRQDPGQGLRLIYYSQIVNDFQKGDIAEGYSVSREKKESFPLTVTSAQKNPTAFYLCASSPWPARNTEAFFGQGTRLTVV.

The chain employs TRBV7-9 and TRBJ2-3; no definite D call. Germline V gene data show CDR1 as SEHNR and CDR2 as FQNEAQ (reference sequence). There are 11 residues in the CDR3. V lost 9 bases, J lost 6 bases, and 10 bases lay in between. CDR3 in DNA: TGTGCCAGTCACTTCGGTGATACGCAGTATTTT. Protein sequence: CASHFGDTQYF.

This clonotype turned up a few times. The chain has TRBV7-2 and TRBJ2-2; D could derive from TRBD1 or TRBD2 (5 bases each). This CDR3 region has 15 residues. The V gene's germline CDR1 is SGHTA and CDR2 FQGNSA. Trimming shortened V by 5 bases and J by 8 bases, and 18 bases separated the two germline ends. As DNA, the CDR3 is TGTGCCAGCAGCGAGGGGTTACGGCCCTCGGGGGAGCTGTTTTTT. Residues: CASSEGLRPSGELFF. The full variable domain, completed using reference TRBV7-2 and TRBJ2-2, is GAGVSQSPSNKVTEKGKDVELRCDPISGHTALYWYRQSLGQGLEFLIYFQGNSAPDKSGLPSDRFSAERTGGSVSTLTIQRTQQEDSAVYLCASSEGLRPSGELFFGEGSRLTVL.

The V and J genes are TRBV4-3 and TRBJ2-6; unclear D gene. V was clipped by 4 bases and J by 3 bases, with 10 bases between them. The V gene's germline CDR1 is LGHNA and CDR2 YSLEER. The length of the CDR3 is 15 residues. CDR3 amino acids: CASSPDMGGANVLTF. CDR3 sequence (DNA): TGCGCCAGCAGCCCAGACATGGGTGGGGCCAACGTCCTGACTTTC.

A few counts support this clonotype. This chain joins TRBV13 and TRBJ2-3; TRBD2 matches at 9 bases. Germline CDR1 is PRHDT and CDR2 is FYEKMQ (reference sequence). V was pared by 4 bases and J by 0 bases, with 5 bases of the junction left unmatched. The CDR3 loop spans 16 amino acids. DNA for the CDR3: TGTGCCAGCAGCTCGCCTAGCGGGGAGAGCACAGATACGCAGTATTTT. Its protein is CASSSPSGESTDTQYF.

This clonotype was observed a few times. J is TRBJ1-5 and V is TRBV6-2 or TRBV6-3; 8 bases map to TRBD1. CDR3 length: 14 residues. CDR1 is MNHEY, CDR2 SVGEGT, per germline. Trimming removed 6 bases from V and 6 bases from J; junction bases left unmatched: 7. The CDR3 sequence is CASSSGQGPQPQHF. The CDR3 region has the DNA TGTGCCAGCAGCAGCGGACAGGGTCCTCAGCCCCAGCATTTT.

In this sample, this clonotype turned up many times. The rearrangement links TRBV6-1 to TRBJ2-2, with 7 bases fitting TRBD1. The V gene end was trimmed by 6 bases and the J gene end by 6 bases; junction bases not matched to a gene: 7. Germline CDR1 MNHNS, CDR2 SASEGT. This CDR3 has 14 residues. The CDR3 here is CASRRDRDAGELFF. As DNA, the CDR3 is TGTGCCAGCAGAAGAGACAGGGACGCCGGGGAGCTGTTTTTT.